These 5 T cell receptor beta chains were all obtained from the same sample, sequenced in a study of control samples from healthy donors and cancer patients. TCRdb's table, derived via immunoSEQ multiplex PCR, lists solely in-frame clones and lacks some. In the table there are 100,000 to 150,000 clones, approximately 90% of which are singletons. The material sequenced was blood. The origin of the receptors is a man younger than 35 in good health.

The chain uses TRBV11-2 and TRBJ1-6; D not resolved. Germline V lookup: CDR1 SGHAT, CDR2 FQNNGV. The CDR3 totals 14 residues. The V end lost 3 bases, the J end lost 6 bases, and 9 bases lay between the germline ends. This chain's CDR3 is CASSFGAGNSPLHF. The CDR3, as DNA: TGTGCCAGCAGCTTTGGCGCTGGTAATTCACCCCTCCACTTT.

The chain recombines TRBV4-1 with TRBJ2-1; possibly TRBD1 or TRBD2 for D (5 bases each). Trimming removed 4 bases from V and 4 bases from J, with 14 bases in between. Germline V gene lookup returns CDR1 MGHRA and CDR2 YSYEKL. The CDR3 runs to 15 residues. CDR3 residues: CASSRYRDGYNEQFF. DNA for the CDR3: TGCGCCAGCAGCCGTTATCGGGACGGATACAATGAGCAGTTCTTC.

The count of this clone is one. The gene calls are TRBV7-2 and TRBJ1-5; D is ambiguous. The CDR3 totals 13 residues. Germline V gives CDR1 SGHTA, CDR2 FQGNSA. Trimming removed 1 base at V and 4 bases at J, with 5 bases between. The CDR3 is CASSLERNQPQHF. The CDR3 DNA sequence: TGTGCCAGCAGCTTAGAAAGAAATCAGCCCCAGCATTTT.

The gene calls are TRBV5-1 and TRBJ1-1, with D perhaps TRBD1 (6 bases). CDR1 SGHRS and CDR2 YFSETQ come from the germline V gene. V was pared by 0 bases and J by 11 bases, with 11 bases between. The CDR3 is made up of 12 amino acids. The CDR3 DNA sequence: TGCGCCAGCAGCTTGGGGCAGGGGATGGCTTTCTTT. It encodes CASSLGQGMAFF.

V gene TRBV12-3 or TRBV12-4 combines with J gene TRBJ2-1, with a possible D match to TRBD1 (5 bases). The ends were cut back, 6 bases at V and 5 bases at J, with 8 bases in the middle. This CDR3 comprises 12 residues. The CDR3 DNA reads TGTGCCAGCAGGGACATACACAATGAGCAGTTCTTC. This translates into CASRDIHNEQFF.